The 25 T cell receptor beta chains given below trace back to one sample, sequenced in a study of T cell changes during pregnancy in multiple sclerosis. Clones were sequenced by immunoSEQ multiplex PCR, and TCRdb holds only the in-frame ones, with some missing. The sample includes tens of thousands of clones, about nine tenths of them seen just once. This specimen was peripheral blood, taken in the first trimester of pregnancy. These receptors were obtained from a female donor in good health, enrolled as a control in a pregnancy study.

The chain is built from TRBV7-2 and TRBJ2-1; D gene uncertain. CDR3 length: 15 residues. V lost 5 bases, J lost 12 bases, and 23 bases lay in between. Germline V gene lookup returns CDR1 SGHTA and CDR2 FQGNSA. The CDR3 loop is CASSLMTRVPTRQFF. In DNA, the CDR3 is TGTGCCAGCAGCCTCATGACCCGGGTCCCCACGAGGCAGTTCTTC.

V usage is TRBV19 and J usage is TRBJ2-2, with 8 bases fitting TRBD2. The J segment lost 1 base and the V segment lost 5 bases, leaving 0 bases of the junction unmatched. The germline V gene encodes CDR1 LNHDA and CDR2 SQIVND (reference sequence). This CDR3 has 14 residues. The CDR3 DNA is TGTGCCAGTAGTCGGGGGGGGAACACCGGGGAGCTGTTTTTT. Amino acid sequence: CASSRGGNTGELFF. Together with reference TRBV19 and TRBJ2-2, the CDR3 gives the full variable domain: DGGITQSPKYLFRKEGQNVTLSCEQNLNHDAMYWYRQDPGQGLRLIYYSQIVNDFQKGDIAEGYSVSREKKESFPLTVTSAQKNPTAFYLCASSRGGNTGELFFGEGSRLTVL.

CDR3 sequence (DNA): TGCGCCAGCAGCACCGATGCGAGGGGGATTAATGAAAAACTGTTTTTT. Its protein product is CASSTDARGINEKLFF. The chain uses TRBV5-1 and TRBJ1-4, with a weak D call TRBD1 (6 bases). V was trimmed by 4 bases and J by 4 bases, leaving 17 bases between them. The CDR3 sequence is 16 residues long. Per germline, CDR1 SGHRS and CDR2 YFSETQ.

This chain connects TRBV19 to TRBJ2-2; 15 bases are a match to TRBD2. Germline CDR1 and CDR2: LNHDA and SQIVND (reference sequence). Trimming at V came to 5 bases and at J to 3 bases, leaving 7 bases not matched to a gene. This CDR3 is 18 amino acids long. CDR3 sequence (DNA): TGTGCCAGTAGTCCCGGACTAGCGGGAGGGCCCGACACCGGGGAGCTGTTTTTT. Translated: CASSPGLAGGPDTGELFF.

The gene calls are TRBV7-8 and TRBJ1-2; 8 bases match TRBD1. There are 15 residues in the CDR3. After removal of 5 bases from V and 6 bases from J, the junction contained 11 bases not matched to a gene. The germline V gene encodes CDR1 SGHVS and CDR2 FQNEAQ. DNA for the CDR3: TGTGCCAGCAGCGGAAAGACAGGGGCAGAGGATGGCTACACCTTC. This codes for CASSGKTGAEDGYTF. Full variable domain (outside the CDR3, taken from reference TRBV7-8 and TRBJ1-2): GAGVSQSPRYKVAKRGQDVALRCDPISGHVSLFWYQQALGQGPEFLTYFQNEAQLDKSGLPSDRFFAERPEGSVSTLKIQRTQQEDSAVYLCASSGKTGAEDGYTFGSGTRLTVV.

J is TRBJ1-2 and V is TRBV10-3, with 8 nucleotides matching TRBD1. CDR3 size: 11 residues. Looked up from germline, CDR1 is ENHRY and CDR2 is SYGVKD. Germline trimming cut 11 bases from V and 7 bases from J; bases unmatched to any gene: 6. CDR3 sequence: CASTGGAGYTF. In DNA, the CDR3 is TGTGCCTCAACAGGGGGTGCTGGCTACACCTTC.

The chain carries TRBV5-8 and TRBJ2-7; 14 bases line up with TRBD2. Per germline, CDR1 SGHTS and CDR2 YDEGEE. Trimming removed 3 bases from V and 7 bases from J; junction bases left unmatched: 6. This CDR3 contains 15 residues. The CDR3 sequence is CASSWEGLAGAEQYF. CDR3 nucleotides: TGTGCCAGCAGCTGGGAGGGACTAGCGGGAGCGGAGCAGTACTTC.

This clone was seen once. The genes are TRBV14 and TRBJ2-7, with TRBD2 matching over 11 bases. After removal of 4 bases from V and 3 bases from J, the junction contained 8 bases not matched to a gene. Germline V gene lookup returns CDR1 SGHDN and CDR2 FVKESK. The CDR3 length is 16 residues. Here the CDR3 reads CASSRARLAGIYEQYF. The DNA of the CDR3 is TGTGCCAGCAGCCGAGCCCGACTAGCGGGGATCTACGAGCAGTACTTC.

The count of this clone is one. The chain employs TRBV2 and TRBJ2-3; TRBD2 aligns across 11 bases. This CDR3 has 16 amino acids. J was trimmed by 7 bases and V by 3 bases; bases with no gene match: 9. CDR1 and CDR2 (germline): SNHLY, FYNNEI. CDR3 nucleotides: TGTGCCAGCAGTGATGAGGGACTAGCGGCTTCTAATACGCAGTATTTT. This encodes CASSDEGLAASNTQYF.

The chain employs TRBV28 and TRBJ2-7; 11 nucleotides align to TRBD1. The V gene's germline CDR1 is MDHEN and CDR2 SYDVKM. CDR3 length: 14 residues. V lost 6 bases, J lost 4 bases, and 5 bases stayed unmatched. The CDR3 bases are TGTGCCAGCAGGACCGGACAGGGGGCGTACGAGCAGTACTTC. Protein product: CASRTGQGAYEQYF.

The CDR3 sequence: CASSSGGLDAGELFF. The CDR3 DNA is TGTGCCAGCAGTTCGGGGGGACTAGATGCCGGGGAGCTGTTTTTT. The chain couples TRBV28 to TRBJ2-2, with TRBD2 matching over 8 bases. In germline, CDR1 is MDHEN, CDR2 SYDVKM. V trimming: 4 bases; J trimming: 6 bases; junction bases outside the gene matches: 7. The CDR3 contains 15 residues.

The chain carries TRBV2 and TRBJ1-3, with D possibly TRBD1 on 6 matching bases. Germline V gives CDR1 SNHLY, CDR2 FYNNEI. The CDR3 spans 17 residues. V was shortened by 4 bases and J by 0 bases, with 16 bases between the two germline ends. The CDR3 sequence is CASSGSLWGLSGNTIYF. The CDR3, as DNA: TGTGCCAGCAGTGGCTCCTTGTGGGGGCTCTCTGGAAACACCATATATTTT.

This clone was seen just once. The sample holds other DNA sequences that translate to the same CDR3. The genes are TRBV7-9 and TRBJ1-1; D is uncertain. V dropped 8 bases and J dropped 5 bases, with 9 bases sitting between them. The germline CDR1 and CDR2 sequences are SEHNR and FQNEAQ (reference sequence). The CDR3 covers 11 residues. Written as DNA, the CDR3 is TGTGCCAGCTCCTCGGGGACTGAAGCTTTCTTT. It yields the protein CASSSGTEAFF.

This sequence joins TRBV10-1 and TRBJ2-1, with D possibly being TRBD2 (8 bases). The CDR3 is 16 amino acids. In germline, CDR1 is WNHNN, CDR2 SYGVQD (reference sequence). With 4 bases removed from V and 14 bases from J, the gap between germline ends came to 27 bases. CDR3 sequence: CASSAGIGTSKGGKFF. CDR3 coding DNA: TGCGCCAGCAGTGCGGGTATTGGGACTAGTAAAGGGGGCAAGTTCTTC.

This rearrangement joins TRBV9 to TRBJ1-6; D remains unclear. This CDR3 region has 14 residues. Trimming removed 3 bases from V and 5 bases from J, with 9 bases in between. Germline CDR1 reads SGDLS; CDR2 reads YYNGEE. CDR3 coding DNA: TGTGCCAGCAGCGGCGGGTCGGATAATTCACCCCTCCACTTT. It translates to CASSGGSDNSPLHF.

This clone has only a few counts. The J gene is TRBJ2-3, the V gene TRBV28; TRBD1 matches 8 bases. Germline values: CDR1 MDHEN, CDR2 SYDVKM. Germline trimming cut 6 bases from V and 1 base from J; bases unmatched to any gene: 0. This CDR3 contains 13 residues. This chain's CDR3 is CASRGQGTDTQYF. In DNA form, the CDR3 reads TGTGCCAGCAGGGGACAGGGCACAGATACGCAGTATTTT.

This clone was picked up one time. This chain links TRBV4-2 with TRBJ2-7; TRBD2 agrees at 13 bases. The V gene end was trimmed by 0 bases and the J gene end by 6 bases; junction bases not matched to a gene: 11. CDR1 is LGHNA, CDR2 YNFKEQ, per germline. The CDR3 length is 18 residues. The CDR3 here is CASSQEALGLAGNSEQYF. DNA for the CDR3: TGTGCCAGCAGCCAAGAGGCCCTGGGACTAGCGGGAAACAGCGAGCAGTACTTC.

The gene calls are TRBV28 and TRBJ2-7; 9 bases line up with TRBD2. Germline CDR1 MDHEN, CDR2 SYDVKM. The CDR3 consists of 16 residues. The trim removed 2 bases at V and 3 bases at J, leaving 8 bases unmatched. CDR3 sequence reads: CASSLALAGHDYEQYF. CDR3 DNA sequence: TGTGCCAGCAGTTTAGCCCTAGCGGGACACGACTACGAGCAGTACTTC.

The genes are TRBV4-1 and TRBJ2-1; weak D call: TRBD1 (5 bases). V was cut by 0 bases and J by 2 bases, with 11 bases left in between. The CDR3 spans 16 residues. In germline, CDR1 is MGHRA, CDR2 YSYEKL. CDR3 bases: TGCGCCAGCAGCCAAGATGCCAGGGCAACCTACAATGAGCAGTTCTTC. Protein product: CASSQDARATYNEQFF.

The chain couples TRBV5-1 to TRBJ1-1, with a possible D match to TRBD1 (5 bases). V was pared by 4 bases and J by 6 bases, with 13 bases between. This CDR3 is built from 13 residues. The V gene's germline CDR1 is SGHRS and CDR2 YFSETQ. CDR3 coding DNA: TGCGCCAGCAGCGAACAGGTTGGGGCTGAAGCTTTCTTT. This encodes CASSEQVGAEAFF.

This chain's CDR3 is CASSQNPRQETQYF. DNA of the CDR3: TGTGCCAGTAGTCAAAACCCCAGGCAAGAGACCCAGTACTTC. The chain carries TRBV19 and TRBJ2-5; D not certain. CDR1 is LNHDA and CDR2 is SQIVND in the germline V gene (reference sequence). V lost 5 bases and J lost 2, with 12 bases in between. This CDR3 region has 14 residues. Complete variable domain (other parts from reference TRBV19 and TRBJ2-5): DGGITQSPKYLFRKEGQNVTLSCEQNLNHDAMYWYRQDPGQGLRLIYYSQIVNDFQKGDIAEGYSVSREKKESFPLTVTSAQKNPTAFYLCASSQNPRQETQYFGPGTRLLVL.

The chain couples TRBV5-1 to TRBJ2-1; TRBD2 aligns across 9 bases. V lost 1 base and J lost 5; bases outside the gene matches: 10. In germline, CDR1 is SGHRS, CDR2 YFSETQ. The CDR3 covers 17 residues. CDR3 sequence: CASSLSGRTSVDNEQFF. CDR3 DNA: TGCGCCAGCAGCTTGTCGGGGCGGACTAGCGTTGACAATGAGCAGTTCTTC.

J is TRBJ2-5 and V is TRBV2, with D possibly matching TRBD1 (6 bases). Trimming removed 3 bases at V and 5 bases at J, with 13 bases between. Germline CDR1 SNHLY, CDR2 FYNNEI. The length of the CDR3 is 14 residues. The CDR3 region is CASSDPGDAETQYF. The CDR3 nucleotides read TGTGCCAGCAGTGACCCAGGGGACGCCGAGACCCAGTACTTC.

V gene TRBV7-9 combines with J gene TRBJ2-5; D is undetermined. Looked up from germline, CDR1 is SEHNR and CDR2 is FQNEAQ (reference sequence). The CDR3 runs to 15 residues. V lost 0 bases to trimming and J lost 0 bases, with 8 bases between them. The CDR3 nucleotides are TGTGCCAGCAGCTTAGCGTTGGCAGACCAAGAGACCCAGTACTTC. The encoded protein is CASSLALADQETQYF.

The chain joins TRBV5-1 to TRBJ2-5; TRBD2 aligns across 11 bases. The V and J ends lost 4 bases and 6 bases, in that order; junction bases with no gene match: 8. This CDR3 has 15 residues. CDR1 is SGHRS, CDR2 YFSETQ, per germline. CDR3 bases: TGCGCCAGCAGCCTTAGCGGGGGGGCTAGTCAGACCCAGTACTTC. It codes for CASSLSGGASQTQYF.